Listed below are T cell receptor beta chains from one sample, sequenced in a study of blood T cell repertoires in COVID-19. The method was immunoSEQ multiplex PCR; TCRdb's version includes in-frame clones alone and lacks a portion of them. The repertoire holds about 77,000 clones, approximately 76% seen once, with roughly 15% in the top ten. The sequenced sample was peripheral blood. Receptors originate from an older man with active or convalescent COVID-19. The CDR3 runs from the conserved cysteine through the conserved F or W. The D gene is left open where the match is weak. Expanded clones get a size class; other rows say once, few or many, or leave the size out.

TRBV2	11	.	TRBJ1-1	few	TGTGCCAGCAGCCTTGAGGGTAATGCTTTCTTT	CASSLEGNAFF
TRBV28	15	TRBD1	TRBJ1-4	.	TGTGCCAGCAGCAACACAGGGGCAACTAATGAAAAACTGTTTTTT	CASSNTGATNEKLFF
TRBV6-5	15	TRBD1	TRBJ1-4	.	TGTGCCAGCAGTGACTCCAGGGGGCGCCTGATAAAACTTTTTTTT	CASSDSRGRLIKLFF
TRBV11-2	18	TRBD1	TRBJ2-7	.	TGTGCCAGCAGCTCTCCCCAGGGACAGGCCTCTACCTCCTACGAGCAGTACTTC	CASSSPQGQASTSYEQYF
TRBV19	13	TRBD1	TRBJ1-4	.	TGTGCCACTTCCGGGACAGGGGATGGAAAACTGTTTTTT	CATSGTGDGKLFF
TRBV28	16	.	TRBJ1-6	.	TGTGCCAGCAGTTTCTACGGACAGACCAGTGTGACACCCCTCCACTTT	CASSFYGQTSVTPLHF
TRBV10-3	16	.	TRBJ2-5	.	TGTGCCATCAGTGATGTACTCGGGGGAGTACAAGAGACCCAGTACTTC	CAISDVLGGVQETQYF
TRBV7-2	14	TRBD1	TRBJ2-5	.	TGTGCCAGCAGCTTTACAGGGGTGGGGGAGACCCAGTACTTC	CASSFTGVGETQYF
TRBV5-6	16	TRBD1	TRBJ1-4	.	TGTGCCAGCAGCCCGACAGGGGGTAGGACTAATGAAAAACTGTTTTTT	CASSPTGGRTNEKLFF
TRBV6-5	14	TRBD1	TRBJ2-1	.	TGTGCCGGAAGAGCGGGACAGGGGGCGAGGGAGCAGTTCTTC	CAGRAGQGAREQFF
TRBV6-6	14	.	TRBJ1-1	.	TGTGCCAGCACGCGGGAGGCCGGGAGCACTGAAGCTTTCTTT	CASTREAGSTEAFF
TRBV2	13	.	TRBJ1-2	.	TGTGCCAGCAGTCCAGCGGGGCTTTATGGCTACACCTTC	CASSPAGLYGYTF
TRBV9	14	TRBD1	TRBJ1-6	.	TGTGCCAGCAGCCGCGGGACAGCCGTAAGACCCCTCCACTTT	CASSRGTAVRPLHF
TRBV4-2	16	.	TRBJ1-2	.	TGTGCCAGCAGCCAAGACGGCAGCCAAGGGGCCTATGGCTACACCTTC	CASSQDGSQGAYGYTF
TRBV24-1	16	TRBD1	TRBJ1-2	few	TGTGCCACCAGTGACGGGAACAGGGGGCAAATCTATGGCTACACCTTC	CATSDGNRGQIYGYTF
TRBV28	15	.	TRBJ2-2	.	TGTGCCAGCAGTTTCTTGACTAAAACTACCGGGGAGCTGTTTTTT	CASSFLTKTTGELFF
TRBV9	16	TRBD2	TRBJ2-2	.	TGTGCCAGCAGCTTAGCGGGGGGTTCGAACACCGGGGAGCTGTTTTTT	CASSLAGGSNTGELFF
TRBV4-1	16	.	TRBJ2-7	.	TGCGCCAGCAGCCAAGAAGGTAGGGGGTCCAAACTCGAGCAGTACTTC	CASSQEGRGSKLEQYF
TRBV28	12	.	TRBJ1-6	few	TGTGCCGCTGGGGAGTACAATTCACCCCTCCACTTT	CAAGEYNSPLHF
TRBV27	14	TRBD1	TRBJ1-1	.	TGTGCCAGCACCTCACAGGGGGCAGGGACTGAAGCTTTCTTT	CASTSQGAGTEAFF
TRBV28	15	.	TRBJ1-5	few	TGTGCCAGCAGTTTAGGACAGCAATACAATCAGCCCCAGCATTTT	CASSLGQQYNQPQHF
TRBV30	13	.	TRBJ1-5	.	TGTGCCTGGACGGCCGTAGCGGGGCAGCCCCAGCATTTT	CAWTAVAGQPQHF
TRBV6-1	13	.	TRBJ2-3	once	TGTGCCAGCAGTGATGCGCCCCGGGGTACGCAGTATTTT	CASSDAPRGTQYF
TRBV6-6	16	TRBD2	TRBJ2-5	.	TGTGCCAGCAGTCGCCTAGGGGCGGGGGGGCAAGAGACCCAGTACTTC	CASSRLGAGGQETQYF
TRBV6-5	12	.	TRBJ2-5	.	TGTGCCAGCAGTTACCCGAGAGAGACCCAGTACTTC	CASSYPRETQYF
TRBV3-1/TRBV3-2	12	.	TRBJ2-7	.	TGTGCCAGCAGCCAGACGGGAACGGAGCAGTACTTC	CASSQTGTEQYF
TRBV7-8	17	.	TRBJ2-5	.	TGTGCCAGCAGCTTACCTCAGGTTTCCCAAGCGGGAGAGACCCAGTACTTC	CASSLPQVSQAGETQYF
TRBV7-3	13	.	TRBJ2-5	once	TGTGCCAGCAGCTCGGACAGACAAGAGACCCAGTACTTC	CASSSDRQETQYF
TRBV6-5	13	.	TRBJ2-7	.	TGTGCCAGCAGCGACATGGGTGCCTACGAGCAGTACTTC	CASSDMGAYEQYF
TRBV5-1	13	.	TRBJ1-5	.	TGCGCCAGCAGCTCCACAGGAAATCAGCCCCAGCATTTT	CASSSTGNQPQHF
TRBV11-2	13	.	TRBJ1-1	.	TGTGCCAGCAGCTGGGGGGTAAACACTGAAGCTTTCTTT	CASSWGVNTEAFF
TRBV29-1	13	TRBD1	TRBJ2-4	.	TGCAGCGGTCTCGACAGGGAAAGAAACATTCAGTACTTC	CSGLDRERNIQYF
TRBV5-5	17	.	TRBJ2-2	once	TGTGCCAGCAGCTTTTTGACAGGTCTCCACGACACCGGGGAGCTGTTTTTT	CASSFLTGLHDTGELFF
TRBV6-1	14	.	TRBJ1-5	.	TGTGCCAGCAGTGAAGCAGGGGCTTATCAGCCCCAGCATTTT	CASSEAGAYQPQHF
TRBV6-5	15	.	TRBJ1-6	.	TGTGCCACCTGGCGGGGGTCGGGCGGCAGAGAACCCCTCCACTTT	CATWRGSGGREPLHF
TRBV11-2	12	.	TRBJ1-2	.	TGTGCCAGCAGCCGAACAGGGTATGGCTACACCTTC	CASSRTGYGYTF
TRBV5-1	17	TRBD1	TRBJ1-4	.	TGCGCCAGCGGACGAGGGACAGGGGGCGCAGGGTACGAAAAACTGTTTTTT	CASGRGTGGAGYEKLFF
TRBV6-5	15	.	TRBJ1-5	few	TGTGCCAGCACCGGAGGAGGGGCGGTCAATCAGCCCCAGCATTTT	CASTGGGAVNQPQHF
TRBV19	13	.	TRBJ2-1	.	TGTGCCAGTGCACCCAATAGCGGCAATGAGCAGTTCTTC	CASAPNSGNEQFF
TRBV3-1/TRBV3-2	16	.	TRBJ2-7	.	TGTGCCAGCAGCCAAGGGCAACAGGGAGCCTCCTACGAGCAGTACTTC	CASSQGQQGASYEQYF
TRBV10-1	13	TRBD1	TRBJ1-1	.	TGCGCCAGCATGGGACAGCTGAACACTGAAGCTTTCTTT	CASMGQLNTEAFF
TRBV28	15	.	TRBJ1-2	.	TGTGCCAGCAGGCCTACGACAGATAGGCCCTATGGCTACACCTTC	CASRPTTDRPYGYTF
TRBV12-3/TRBV12-4	13	.	TRBJ1-2	.	TGTGCCAGCAGTTTTCTAGGAGCCGATGGCTACACCTTC	CASSFLGADGYTF
TRBV27	14	.	TRBJ2-7	.	TGTGCCAGCAGGAGCGTGCTCTATCCCTACGAGCAGTACTTC	CASRSVLYPYEQYF
TRBV9	14	.	TRBJ1-1	.	TGTGCCAGCAGCGTAGAAGGGGCCTACACTGAAGCTTTCTTT	CASSVEGAYTEAFF
TRBV7-6	13	.	TRBJ2-7	few	TGTGCCTGGATGAGGGGGGGGTGTTACGAGCAGTACTTC	CAWMRGGCYEQYF
TRBV11-2	14	.	TRBJ1-1	once	TGTGCCAGCAGCTCTGTTGGAGGTGGCACTGAAGCTTTCTTT	CASSSVGGGTEAFF
TRBV4-1	16	TRBD1	TRBJ1-2	.	TGCGCCAGCAGCCAAGGAGGGGGCCCGGAGAACTATGGCTACACCTTC	CASSQGGGPENYGYTF
TRBV5-1	17	TRBD2	TRBJ2-3	.	TGCGCCAGCAGCCCCGGGACTAGCGGGGGCCTTCCAGATACGCAGTATTTT	CASSPGTSGGLPDTQYF
TRBV7-9	15	TRBD2	TRBJ2-3	.	TGTGCCAGCAGCTTTAGCGGGGGGGCCACAGATACGCAGTATTTT	CASSFSGGATDTQYF
TRBV3-1/TRBV3-2	14	.	TRBJ2-1	once	TGTGCCAGCGGGAGGGGGGGGCCGCACAATGAGCAGTTCTTC	CASGRGGPHNEQFF
TRBV24-1	15	.	TRBJ2-3	.	TGTGCCACCAGTACTCCGACAGGCGGGCCAGATACGCAGTATTTT	CATSTPTGGPDTQYF
TRBV9	14	TRBD2	TRBJ2-4	.	TGTGCCAGCAGTGCGGGGGTAGCCAAAAACATTCAGTACTTC	CASSAGVAKNIQYF
TRBV3-1/TRBV3-2	15	.	TRBJ2-1	once	TGTGCCAGCAGCCCCCGACGGGTTCTTGGGAATGAGCAGTTCTTC	CASSPRRVLGNEQFF
TRBV5-1	16	.	TRBJ1-4	.	TGCGCCAGCAGCTTGGGCGAGACAGGAGTTTTTGAAAAACTGTTTTTT	CASSLGETGVFEKLFF